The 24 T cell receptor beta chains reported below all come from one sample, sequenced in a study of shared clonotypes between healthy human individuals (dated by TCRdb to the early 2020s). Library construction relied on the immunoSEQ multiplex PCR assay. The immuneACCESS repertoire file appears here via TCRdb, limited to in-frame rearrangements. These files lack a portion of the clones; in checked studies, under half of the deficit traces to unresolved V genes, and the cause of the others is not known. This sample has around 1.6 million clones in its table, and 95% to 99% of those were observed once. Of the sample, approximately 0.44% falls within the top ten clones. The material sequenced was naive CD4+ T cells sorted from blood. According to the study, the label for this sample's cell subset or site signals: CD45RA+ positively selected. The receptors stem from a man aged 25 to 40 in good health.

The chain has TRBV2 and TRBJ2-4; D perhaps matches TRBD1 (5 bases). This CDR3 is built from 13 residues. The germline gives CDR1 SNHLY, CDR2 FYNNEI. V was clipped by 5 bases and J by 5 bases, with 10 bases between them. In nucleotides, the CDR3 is TGTGCCAGCAGTTTGGGCAGGGAAAACATTCAGTACTTC. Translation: CASSLGRENIQYF.

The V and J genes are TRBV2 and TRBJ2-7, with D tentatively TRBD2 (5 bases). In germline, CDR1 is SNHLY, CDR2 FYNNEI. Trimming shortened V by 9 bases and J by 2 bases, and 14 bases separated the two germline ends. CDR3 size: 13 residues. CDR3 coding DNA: TGTGCCAGAAACACCGACGGGACCTACGAGCAGTACTTC. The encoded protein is CARNTDGTYEQYF.

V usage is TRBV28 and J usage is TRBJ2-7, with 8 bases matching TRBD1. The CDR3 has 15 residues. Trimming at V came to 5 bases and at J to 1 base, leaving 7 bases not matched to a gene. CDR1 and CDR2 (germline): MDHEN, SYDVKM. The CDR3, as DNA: TGTGCCAGCAGTCCCGGGACAGGTAATTCCTACGAGCAGTACTTC. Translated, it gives CASSPGTGNSYEQYF.

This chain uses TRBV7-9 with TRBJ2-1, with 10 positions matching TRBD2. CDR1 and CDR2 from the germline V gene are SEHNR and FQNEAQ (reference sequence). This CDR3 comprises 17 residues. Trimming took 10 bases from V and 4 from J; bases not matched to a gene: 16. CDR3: CATPLGVAGGPYNEQFF. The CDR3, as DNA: TGTGCCACCCCCTTGGGGGTAGCGGGAGGTCCTTACAATGAGCAGTTCTTC.

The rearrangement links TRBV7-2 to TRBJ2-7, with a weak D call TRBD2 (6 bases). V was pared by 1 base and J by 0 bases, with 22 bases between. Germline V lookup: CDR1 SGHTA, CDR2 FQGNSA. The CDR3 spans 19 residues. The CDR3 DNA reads TGTGCCAGCAGCTTAGTAGGGAGGAAGCCGGACGGGAGCTCCTACGAGCAGTACTTC. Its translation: CASSLVGRKPDGSSYEQYF.

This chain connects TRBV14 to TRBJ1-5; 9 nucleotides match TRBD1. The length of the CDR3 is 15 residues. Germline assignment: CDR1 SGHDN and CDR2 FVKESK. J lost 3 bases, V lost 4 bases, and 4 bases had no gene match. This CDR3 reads CASSRDRDLNQPQHF. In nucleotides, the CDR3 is TGTGCCAGCAGCCGGGACAGGGACCTCAATCAGCCCCAGCATTTT. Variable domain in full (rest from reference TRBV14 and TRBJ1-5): EAGVTQFPSHSVIEKGQTVTLRCDPISGHDNLYWYRRVMGKEIKFLLHFVKESKQDESGMPNNRFLAERTGGTYSTLKVQPAELEDSGVYFCASSRDRDLNQPQHFGDGTRLSIL.

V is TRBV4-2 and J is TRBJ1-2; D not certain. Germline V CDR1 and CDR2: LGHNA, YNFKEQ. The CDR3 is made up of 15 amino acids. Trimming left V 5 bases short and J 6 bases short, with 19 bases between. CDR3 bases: TGTGCCAGCAGCAGAACCAGGTTGAAAGACCATGGCTACACCTTC. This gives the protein CASSRTRLKDHGYTF.

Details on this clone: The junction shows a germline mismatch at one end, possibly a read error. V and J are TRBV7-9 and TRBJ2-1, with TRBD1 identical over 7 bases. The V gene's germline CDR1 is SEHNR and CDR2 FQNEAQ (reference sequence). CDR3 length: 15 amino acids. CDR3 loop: CASSLATGRKNEQFF. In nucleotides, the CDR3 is TGTGCCAGCAGTTTAGCGACAGGGCGTAAGAATGAGCAGTTCTTC. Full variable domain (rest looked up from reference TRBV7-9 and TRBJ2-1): DTGVSQNPRHKITKRGQNVTFRCDPISEHNRLYWYRQTLGQGPEFLTYFQNEAQLEKSRLLSDRFSAERPKGSFSTLEIQRTEQGDSAMYLCASSLATGRKNEQFFGPGTRLTVL.

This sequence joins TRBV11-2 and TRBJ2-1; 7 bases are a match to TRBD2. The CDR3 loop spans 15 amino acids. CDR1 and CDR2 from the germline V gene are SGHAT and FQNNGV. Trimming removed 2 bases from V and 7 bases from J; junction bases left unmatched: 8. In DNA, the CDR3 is TGTGCCAGCAGCTTAACTCCGGGACTATCGAATGAGCAGTTCTTC. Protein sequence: CASSLTPGLSNEQFF.

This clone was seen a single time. The CDR3 reads CASSQDTVGVFDTQYF. CDR3 coding DNA: TGCGCCAGCAGCCAAGATACGGTGGGAGTGTTTGATACGCAGTATTTT. The chain couples TRBV4-1 to TRBJ2-3; possible D gene TRBD2, 5 bases. CDR1 is MGHRA and CDR2 is YSYEKL in the germline V gene. The CDR3 has 16 amino acids. Trimming removed 0 bases at V and 6 bases at J, with 16 bases between.

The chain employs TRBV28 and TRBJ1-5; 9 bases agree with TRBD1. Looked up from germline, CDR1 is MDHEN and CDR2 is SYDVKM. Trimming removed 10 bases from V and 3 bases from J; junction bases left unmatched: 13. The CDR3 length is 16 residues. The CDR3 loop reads CATRGMGQGFNQPQHF. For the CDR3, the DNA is TGTGCCACCAGAGGAATGGGACAGGGTTTCAATCAGCCCCAGCATTTT.

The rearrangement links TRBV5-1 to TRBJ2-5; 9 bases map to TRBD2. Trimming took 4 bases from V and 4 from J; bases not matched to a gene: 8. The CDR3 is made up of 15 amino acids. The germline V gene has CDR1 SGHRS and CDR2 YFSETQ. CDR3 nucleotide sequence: TGCGCCAGCAGCACCACCGGGACTAGCTTAGAGACCCAGTACTTC. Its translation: CASSTTGTSLETQYF.

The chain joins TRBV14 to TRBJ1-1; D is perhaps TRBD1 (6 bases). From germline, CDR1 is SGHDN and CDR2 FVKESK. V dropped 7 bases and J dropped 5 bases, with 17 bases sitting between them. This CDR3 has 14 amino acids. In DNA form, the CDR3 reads TGTGCCAGCACCACAACAGGGCGTAGTACTGAAGCTTTCTTT. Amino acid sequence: CASTTTGRSTEAFF.

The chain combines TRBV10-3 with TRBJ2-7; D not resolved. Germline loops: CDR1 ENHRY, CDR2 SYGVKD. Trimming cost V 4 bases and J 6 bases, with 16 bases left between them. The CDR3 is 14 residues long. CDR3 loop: CAISVVDLKGEQYF. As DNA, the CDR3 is TGTGCCATCAGTGTAGTCGACCTTAAGGGCGAGCAGTACTTC.

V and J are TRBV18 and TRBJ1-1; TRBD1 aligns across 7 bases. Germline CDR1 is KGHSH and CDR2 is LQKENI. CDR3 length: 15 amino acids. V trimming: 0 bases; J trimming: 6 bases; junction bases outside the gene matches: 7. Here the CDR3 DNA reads TGTGCCAGCTCACCACCGACAGGGCGGTCCCCTGAAGCTTTCTTT. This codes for CASSPPTGRSPEAFF. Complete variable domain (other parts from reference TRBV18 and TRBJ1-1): NAGVMQNPRHLVRRRGQEARLRCSPMKGHSHVYWYRQLPEEGLKFMVYLQKENIIDESGMPKERFSAEFPKEGPSILRIQQVVRGDSAAYFCASSPPTGRSPEAFFGQGTRLTVV.

The CDR3 DNA is TGTGCCAGTAAAGAACAGGTAGCCAAAAACATTCAGTACTTC. This gives the protein CASKEQVAKNIQYF. The J gene is TRBJ2-4, the V gene TRBV19; maybe TRBD1 (5 bases). CDR3 length equals 14 residues. CDR1 is LNHDA and CDR2 is SQIVND in the germline V gene (reference sequence). Trimming shortened V by 7 bases and J by 0 bases, and 10 bases separated the two germline ends.

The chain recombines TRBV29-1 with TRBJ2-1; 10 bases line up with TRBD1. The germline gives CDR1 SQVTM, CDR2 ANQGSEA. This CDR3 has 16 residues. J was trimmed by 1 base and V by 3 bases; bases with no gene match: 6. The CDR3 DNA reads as TGCAGCGTTGACTCTGGGGGACAGGGGTCCTACAATGAGCAGTTCTTC. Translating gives CSVDSGGQGSYNEQFF.

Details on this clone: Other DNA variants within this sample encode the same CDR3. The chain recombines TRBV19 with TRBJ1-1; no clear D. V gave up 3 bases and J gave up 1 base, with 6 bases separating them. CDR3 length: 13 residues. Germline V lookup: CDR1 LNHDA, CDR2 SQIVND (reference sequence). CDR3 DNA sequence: TGTGCCAGTAGTATCAGAGGGAACACTGAAGCTTTCTTT. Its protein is CASSIRGNTEAFF.

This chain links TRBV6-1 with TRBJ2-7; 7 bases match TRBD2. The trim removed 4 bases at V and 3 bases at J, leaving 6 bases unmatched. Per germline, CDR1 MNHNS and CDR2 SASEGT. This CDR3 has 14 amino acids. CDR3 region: CASSVLREVYEQYF. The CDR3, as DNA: TGTGCCAGCAGTGTATTACGGGAGGTCTACGAGCAGTACTTC.

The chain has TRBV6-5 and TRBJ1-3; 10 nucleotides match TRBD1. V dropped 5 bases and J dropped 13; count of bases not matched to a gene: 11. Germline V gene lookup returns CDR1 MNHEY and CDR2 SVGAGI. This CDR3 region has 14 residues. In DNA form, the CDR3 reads TGTGCCAGCAGTAGCCCCGCTTGGGACAGGGGAATATATTTT. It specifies CASSSPAWDRGIYF.

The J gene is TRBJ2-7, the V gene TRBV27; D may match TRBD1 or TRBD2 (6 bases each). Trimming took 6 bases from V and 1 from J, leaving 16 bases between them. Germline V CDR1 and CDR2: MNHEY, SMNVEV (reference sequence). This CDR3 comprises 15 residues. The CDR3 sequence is CASRLTGALSYEQYF. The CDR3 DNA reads TGTGCCAGCAGGTTGACGGGGGCTCTTTCCTACGAGCAGTACTTC.

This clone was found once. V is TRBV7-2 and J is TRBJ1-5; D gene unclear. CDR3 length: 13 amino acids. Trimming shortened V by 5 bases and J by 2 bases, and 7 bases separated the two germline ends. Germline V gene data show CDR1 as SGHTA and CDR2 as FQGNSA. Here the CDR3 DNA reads TGTGCCAGCAGCATAAGGGGCAATCAGCCCCAGCATTTT. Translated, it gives CASSIRGNQPQHF.

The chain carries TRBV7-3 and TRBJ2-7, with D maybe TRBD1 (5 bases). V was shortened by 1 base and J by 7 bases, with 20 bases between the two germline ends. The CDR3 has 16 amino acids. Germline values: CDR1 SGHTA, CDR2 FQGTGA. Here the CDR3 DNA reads TGTGCCAGCAGCTTAATTCCTCAGACTCCTGGGGCAGAGCAGTACTTC. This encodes CASSLIPQTPGAEQYF.

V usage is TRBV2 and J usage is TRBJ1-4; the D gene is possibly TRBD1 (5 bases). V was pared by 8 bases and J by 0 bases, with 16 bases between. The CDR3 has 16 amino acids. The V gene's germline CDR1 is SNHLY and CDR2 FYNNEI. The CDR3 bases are TGTGCCAGCCTGGGGGATGCGGCGGCAACTAATGAAAAACTGTTTTTT. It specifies CASLGDAAATNEKLFF.